The source of this T cell receptor beta chain is a study of cytomegalovirus exposure and HLA in healthy donors (dated by TCRdb to about 2017). Concerning the study at large: According to an earlier analysis of around 600 of the donors, roughly 180 million T cells yielded 117 million unique TCR beta sequences and less than 300 Gb of sequence data. About 310 gigabases of sequencing data and roughly 90 million unique TCR sequences were included in an early release covering about 600 HLA-typed donors. The genetic ancestry cluster associated with self-reported Caucasian donors included roughly 84% of the 300 to 400 genotyped donors. The study was designed to test whether signatures of past pathogen exposure could be identified by cataloging public T cell receptors. The study used immunosequencing to profile the T cell repertoires of around 600 subjects and linked those repertoires to cytomegalovirus serostatus. Along with the approximately 620-subject first cohort, a separate validation cohort of around 120 different subjects was used. To predict cytomegalovirus infection status, the study brought together high-throughput TCR immunosequencing, statistical association of individual TCRs with disease status, and machine learning. A later analysis re-analyzed previously published TCR beta repertoires from 666 donors and added high-resolution HLA genotyping to study TCR occurrence patterns. Rather than drawing on any new phenotypic data, the later analysis identified candidate immune exposures from TCR beta sequences and the way those sequences occurred across donors. An earlier analysis of several hundred of the donors applied high-throughput TCR beta sequencing to assess whether each TCR beta V gene segment acted as functional or pseudogenic. Donor age, sex, ethnicity and CMV serostatus were collected together with the repertoire data. A later genetic analysis took genome-wide SNP genotypes for about three fifths of the 666 donors and used that subset as a discovery cohort. Every repertoire in the discovery cohort had been generated on one and the same sequencing platform. Both class I and class II loci were covered by HLA typing, at four-digit resolution. The number of donors typed differed by locus, with 629-630 for A, B, C, DRB1 and DQB1, roughly 550 for DQA1, approximately 580 for DPA1, and around 450 for DPB1. A handful of DR-DQ haplotypes were handled as single units for association and clustering because linkage in the cohort was strong. Across roughly 420 genotyped donors of the cohort, an average of roughly 200,000 unique TCR beta nucleotide sequences per donor were sequenced, and approximately 17% of those sequences were non-productive. General findings and caveats noted by the study authors: V-gene and J-gene trimming of TCR beta chains was associated with a missense DCLRE1C variant in a later genetic analysis, and the association was replicated in an independent cohort. In this cohort, only TCR beta chains were sequenced, and detectable features were limited by the absence of alpha or paired-chain data. An earlier analysis of 587 of the donors showed that most TCR beta V segments appeared in productive rearrangements either about 87% or about 30% of the time, which broadly matched IMGT annotations. Because HLA typing was missing for some donors at each locus, association tests included only the typed subset. Correlated functional status among segregating V segments might reflect linkage disequilibrium, but an unknown experimental factor could not be ruled out. Cytomegalovirus status was reported to be diagnosed by the classifier with high specificity and sensitivity in both the original and validation cohorts. A further reported finding was that TCR beta sequences accurately predicted the HLA-A and HLA-B alleles for most subjects in the first cohort. While some public TCRs were present in many individuals, most TCR sequences turned up only very rarely across donors. Sequencing depth was assumed to be roughly uniform across donors in the presence/absence analyses, though that assumption may not hold. A cluster of highly shared sequence variants was judged likely to be a technical artifact of the sequencing pipeline. In vitro tests confirmed that a few of the cytomegalovirus-associated TCR beta chains recognize cytomegalovirus antigens. The study gave a list of over 150 TCR beta chains associated with cytomegalovirus. The 87-base-pair reads could not distinguish some IMGT-functional V segments, including TRBV6-2 and TRBV6-3, so those segments were excluded. Compared with the roughly 600-donor mean, donors in an Asian-associated ancestry cluster had fewer N-insertions in productive TCRs, according to a later genetic analysis. Immune exposure information for the cohort was limited to CMV serostatus. According to the authors, the approach could potentially be generalized to other disease states and immunological phenotypes. In a later analysis, several top co-occurrence clusters were reported to appear linked to parvovirus B19, influenza, CMV and Epstein-Barr virus. In a later analysis, TCR association rates were found to vary across HLA loci, with the most associated TCRs seen for DRB1 alleles and the fewest for HLA-C alleles. The earlier analysis of 450 to 700 of the donors excluded 15 to 20 rarely observed V segments, including chromosome 9 orphons, because counts were too low. In a later analysis, HLA-associated TCR beta chains showed more clonal expansion and lower generation probabilities than non-associated chains that were equally common. In a later analysis, most CMV-associated TCR beta chains were found to appear HLA-restricted, with HLA associations seemingly driven largely by CMV exposure. Specific HLA alleles were associated with 15,000 to 20,000 TCR beta sequences at a false discovery rate of 0.05 in a later analysis. Assigning TCR associations to individual alleles was difficult when HLA alleles, especially DR and DQ, strongly co-occurred.

The cohort comprised hundreds of healthy bone marrow donors. At the time of sampling, all cohort members were nominally healthy, though unrecorded immune exposures were likely present. The donor tested CMV seronegative, placing the donor among the 300 to 450 seronegative members of the cohort. Each donor provided a peripheral blood sample, and peripheral blood mononuclear cells were used for TCR beta sequencing. Genomic DNA was extracted from the blood cell samples with the Qiagen DNeasy Blood Extraction Kit. The library relied on the immunoSEQ multiplex PCR assay. A mixture of 60 forward primers for TCR Vbeta segments and 13 reverse primers for TCR Jbeta segments was used in the multiplex PCR. The CDR3 region of rearranged TCR beta genes was amplified from genomic DNA with a multiplex PCR assay. The amplified TCR beta libraries were sequenced on the Illumina HiSeq System as 87-base-pair reads. For the original study's pipeline: Across the roughly 670 repertoires, a later analysis counted 80 million or so unique TCR beta chains, 9 million to 14 million of which were shared by at least two donors. A nearest-neighbor algorithm error-corrected the raw reads and collapsed the reads into unique sequences, merging closely related sequences to remove PCR and sequencing errors. Alignment of CDR3 sequences to IMGT reference sequences was used to assign V, D and J gene segments. For a sequence to be retained, a match of at least six nucleotides was required to both a V gene segment and a J gene segment. A rearrangement was called productive if the CDR3 had no stop codons and remained in frame with V and J, and every other rearrangement was called non-productive. CDR3 was defined according to IMGT convention as the region running from the second conserved V-encoded cysteine to the conserved J-encoded phenylalanine. The earlier analysis of some 540 of the donors excluded any sequence lacking an unambiguous match to a single V gene segment. In an earlier analysis of a few hundred of the donors, a V segment was called functional when productive rearrangements were above 56.7%, and segregating when the standard deviation between donors exceeded 5%. A statistical classification framework was built to diagnose cytomegalovirus status from the catalog of TCR beta chain sequences. V and J gene assignment, in a later analysis, came from comparing TCR nucleotide sequences with IMGT/GENE-DB human TR gene sequences. Using the TCRdist pipeline, a later analysis assigned CDR3 sequences along with most-parsimonious VDJ recombination scenarios. In a later analysis, each TCR beta chain was defined by its CDR3 amino acid sequence together with its V-gene family, and reads without a unique V-gene family were excluded. In a later analysis, nearly 600 highly shared, low-generation-probability nucleotide sequences were removed to address suspected cross-contamination and a sequencing artifact. In a later analysis, a clonal expansion index for each public chain was calculated from normalized within-repertoire ranks of inferred template counts. In a later analysis, generation probabilities were computed using a VDJ recombination model fitted to out-of-frame rearrangements, and the results were checked against IGoR. In a later analysis, TCR-TCR, TCR-HLA and TCR-CMV co-occurrence was scored with hypergeometric tests, and a repertoire-size bias correction was applied to TCR pairs. False discovery rates were estimated in a later analysis by permuting HLA or CMV assignments 20 times. In a later analysis, co-occurring TCRs were grouped with DBSCAN, and TCRdist sequence similarity was added when clustering was performed within HLA-allele-positive subsets. Co-occurrence clustering excluded repertoires with fewer than 30,000 or more than 120,000 public chains, plus five with anomalous nucleotide sharing. This immuneACCESS table, as held by TCRdb, lists in-frame sequences with V and J called but not all clones. Of the missing ones, under half trace to an unresolved V gene in checked studies; the others have no known cause. The V and J calls and the clone size are those of that table, but D and trimming were determined from the DNA. Recorded for this sample are 150,000 to 200,000 clones; 82% of them occurred a single time. The top ten clonotypes cover approximately 0.74% of the sample.

The CDR3, cysteine through phenylalanine, is 18 amino acids long. Only the CDR3 DNA stays, 54 bases, in frame from base 1. CDR1 SGHTA and CDR2 FQGNSA were looked up in the germline V gene. V is trimmed back by 5 bases and J by 5 bases, and the junction contains 15 bases that no gene match accounts for. Comment on this clone: There is no known antigen for this receptor. Base qualities were left out, and no much larger clone turns up one base away.

The rearrangement joined TRBV7-2 to TRBJ2-5; the central 12 bases match TRBD1. The specimen sequenced was PBMCs. The TCR originated in a young woman in good health and CMV-seronegative. The CDR3 region has the sequence CASSVHTAGTGGAETQYF. The DNA sequence is TGTGCCAGCAGCGTGCATACTGCCGGGACAGGGGGCGCGGAGACCCAGTACTTC.